Shown below are 3 T cell receptor beta chains from a single sample sequenced in a study of blood T cells in healthy people across ages. Through a sample-barcoded 5' primer and a J-beta primer mix, a second PCR was run for roughly 7 to 12 cycles. MiXCR, applied by TCRdb to the 5' RACE reads, yields one record per CDR3 protein. The sample comprises 850,000 to 1,000,000 distinct CDR3 sequences, roughly 47% of which are singletons, and roughly 23% rests with the top ten. The sample taken for sequencing was blood. The receptors come from a woman aged 55-70 years in good health.

This clonotype has a handful of counts. The chain is built from TRBV4-1 and TRBJ1-1, with D possibly matching TRBD1 (5 bases). This CDR3 is 14 amino acids long. V lost 8 bases, J lost 7 bases, and 20 bases lay in between. Germline CDR1 reads MGHRA; CDR2 reads YSYEKL. In nucleotides, the CDR3 is TGCGCCAGCCAAGAAACTATCAGGGACGGTGAAGCTTTCTTT. This codes for CASQETIRDGEAFF.

The chain carries TRBV5-1 and TRBJ1-4, with 9 bases identical to TRBD1. The CDR3 contains 18 residues. Looked up from germline, CDR1 is SGHRS and CDR2 is YFSETQ. Germline trimming cut 0 bases from V and 4 bases from J; bases unmatched to any gene: 10. In DNA form, the CDR3 reads TGCGCCAGCAGCTTGGGAGATACAGGGGGCTCTTTTAATGAAAAACTGTTTTTT. As protein: CASSLGDTGGSFNEKLFF.

The chain couples TRBV28 to TRBJ2-5; D possibly corresponds to TRBD2 (6 bases). The end of the DNA fits TRBJ2-7 better, so the J call may be wrong. Germline CDR1 is MDHEN and CDR2 is SYDVKM. The CDR3 length is 13 residues. The CDR3 sequence: CASSVGEVYEQYF. The CDR3 bases are TGTGCCAGCAGTGTGGGGGAGGTCTACGAGCAGTACTTC.